Below are 10 T cell receptor beta chains sequenced from a single sample in a study of blood T cell repertoires in COVID-19. This table comes from immunoSEQ multiplex PCR, and its TCRdb copy is limited to in-frame clones, with some not included. The sample lists approximately 170,000 clones; under 90% were seen once. The specimen sequenced was peripheral blood. All receptors come from a woman aged 80 or older with acute or convalescent COVID-19.

This clone was observed a handful of times. The rearrangement uses TRBV6-6 and TRBJ1-2; D uncertain. The CDR3 extends over 13 amino acids. Deletions cut 6 bases from V and 8 bases from J, with 16 bases between. CDR1 is MNHNY and CDR2 is SVGAGI in the germline V gene (reference sequence). The CDR3 region is CASRSEGYSGYTF. CDR3 DNA: TGTGCCAGCAGGTCGGAGGGTTATAGCGGCTACACCTTC.

This clone was observed a handful of times. The chain joins TRBV28 to TRBJ2-7; TRBD2 aligns across 8 bases. Germline assignment: CDR1 MDHEN and CDR2 SYDVKM. There are 15 residues in the CDR3. Trimming at V came to 7 bases and at J to 5 bases, leaving 13 bases not matched to a gene. The DNA for the CDR3 is TGTGCCAGCACCCCTATCGCGGGGGGTTGGGACGAGCAGTACTTC. It is translated as CASTPIAGGWDEQYF.

In nucleotides, the CDR3 is TGTGCCAGCAGCTCTGACACGCCCGGGGAGCTGTTTTTT. Translated: CASSSDTPGELFF. The chain is built from TRBV21-1 and TRBJ2-2; the table calls TRBD1, which could not be checked here. TRBV21-1 is a recognized pseudogene. The CDR3 is 13 amino acids.

The rearrangement links TRBV5-4 to TRBJ2-1; 8 bases line up with TRBD1. Germline CDR1 SGHNT, CDR2 YYREEE (reference sequence). With 3 bases clipped from V and 9 bases from J, the junction kept 5 bases outside the gene matches. The CDR3 extends over 13 amino acids. The CDR3: CASSSSGGSEQFF. CDR3 sequence (DNA): TGTGCCAGCAGCTCCTCAGGGGGCTCTGAGCAGTTCTTC.

The chain is built from TRBV7-2 and TRBJ1-5; 9 bases line up with TRBD1. CDR1 SGHTA and CDR2 FQGNSA come from the germline V gene. The V segment lost 1 base and the J segment 4 bases; nucleotides outside the gene matches: 2. This CDR3 contains 15 residues. CDR3 sequence: CASSLGGTGNQPQHF. For the CDR3, the DNA is TGTGCCAGCAGCTTAGGGGGGACAGGGAATCAGCCCCAGCATTTT.

The genes are TRBV5-1 and TRBJ1-4; possible D gene TRBD1, 5 bases. The CDR3 is 17 residues long. Trimming removed 4 bases at V and 6 bases at J, with 22 bases between. Per germline, CDR1 SGHRS and CDR2 YFSETQ. CDR3 DNA: TGCGCCAGCAGCCTGGTCCCGGGGGGAGCTGTGCATGAAAAACTGTTTTTT. It codes for CASSLVPGGAVHEKLFF.

This sequence joins TRBV28 and TRBJ2-5, with no clear D. The germline gives CDR1 MDHEN, CDR2 SYDVKM. Trimming left V 7 bases short and J 2 bases short, with 5 bases between. CDR3 size: 11 residues. CDR3 in DNA: TGTGCCAGCACACAGCAAGAGACCCAGTACTTC. Residues: CASTQQETQYF. Drawing the rest from reference TRBV28 and TRBJ2-5, the complete variable domain is DVKVTQSSRYLVKRTGEKVFLECVQDMDHENMFWYRQDPGLGLRLIYFSYDVKMKEKGDIPEGYSVSREKKERFSLILESASTNQTSMYLCASTQQETQYFGPGTRLLVL.

CDR3 bases: TGTGCCAGCAGCTTATTCAGGGAGGGAAGCACTGAAGCTTTCTTT. Its protein is CASSLFREGSTEAFF. The chain is built from TRBV7-2 and TRBJ1-1, with D possibly matching TRBD1 (5 bases). V was clipped by 2 bases and J by 4 bases, with 14 bases between them. The length of the CDR3 is 15 residues. Per the germline V gene, CDR1 is SGHTA and CDR2 is FQGNSA. The full variable domain, with the rest looked up from reference TRBV7-2 and TRBJ1-1, is GAGVSQSPSNKVTEKGKDVELRCDPISGHTALYWYRQSLGQGLEFLIYFQGNSAPDKSGLPSDRFSAERTGGSVSTLTIQRTQQEDSAVYLCASSLFREGSTEAFFGQGTRLTVV.

Regarding this clone: The junction does not match germline at one end; this may be a read error. The chain employs TRBV11-2 and TRBJ2-1; 10 bases line up with TRBD2. This CDR3 region has 15 residues. Per the germline V gene, CDR1 is SGHAT and CDR2 is FQNNGV. The DNA of the CDR3 is TGTGCCAGCAGTTTAGCGGGAGGATCCTACAATGAGCAGTTCTTC. Its protein is CASSLAGGSYNEQFF.

This sequence joins TRBV6-2 or TRBV6-3 and TRBJ2-7; TRBD2 aligns across 7 bases. The CDR3 runs to 16 residues. Per the germline V gene, CDR1 is MNHEY and CDR2 is SVGEGT. V lost 0 bases, J lost 0 bases, and 5 bases stayed unmatched. The CDR3 region is CASSYSGTTPSYEQYF. As DNA, the CDR3 is TGTGCCAGCAGTTACTCCGGGACTACGCCCTCCTACGAGCAGTACTTC.